This T cell receptor beta chain was captured in a study of blood T cell repertoires in COVID-19. Repertoires were generated with immunoSEQ multiplex PCR, while TCRdb's copy carries only in-frame clones and drops some. The sample has 110,000 or so clones; roughly 80% are singletons. There are 14 residues in the CDR3. V was trimmed by 4 bases and J by 2 bases, leaving 9 bases between them. Germline V gives CDR1 SGHNT, CDR2 YYREEE (reference sequence). This receptor was obtained from a woman aged 70-85 years with acute or convalescent COVID-19. The specimen sequenced was peripheral blood. The chain combines TRBV5-4 with TRBJ1-4; D may be TRBD1 (6 bases). The CDR3 DNA reads as TGTGCCAGCAGCCCCGGACAGACTAATGAAAAACTGTTTTTT. This gives the protein CASSPGQTNEKLFF.